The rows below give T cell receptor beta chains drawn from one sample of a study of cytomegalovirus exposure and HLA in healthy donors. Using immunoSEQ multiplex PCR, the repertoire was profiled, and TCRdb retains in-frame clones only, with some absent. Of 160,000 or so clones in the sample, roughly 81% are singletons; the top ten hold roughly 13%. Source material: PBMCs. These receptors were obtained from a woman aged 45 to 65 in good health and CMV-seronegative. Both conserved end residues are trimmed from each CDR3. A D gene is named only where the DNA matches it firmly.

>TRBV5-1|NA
ASSLATGAEAF
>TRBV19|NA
ASSDEGALAAYTGELF
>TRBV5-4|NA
ASSLGPRGTYNEQF
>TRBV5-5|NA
ASSLEQGYGYT
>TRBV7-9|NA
ASRPGGGQNIQY
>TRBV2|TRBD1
ASRPGQGYEQY
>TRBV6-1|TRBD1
ASSEDWTGTFTGANVLT
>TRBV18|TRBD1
ASSPGQKEAQY
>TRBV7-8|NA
ASSSRIGAPYEQY
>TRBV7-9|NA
ASSPPENVYSNYGYT